Listed here are 26 T cell receptor beta chains from one sample, sequenced in a study of blood T cell repertoires in COVID-19. Clones were sequenced by immunoSEQ multiplex PCR, and TCRdb holds only the in-frame ones, with some missing. The sample has about 200,000 clones, 75% to 90% seen once. Sequenced: PBMCs or T cells enriched from blood (not recorded which). The receptors derive from a young man who had recovered from COVID-19.

The chain is built from TRBV11-2 and TRBJ2-5; tentatively, D is TRBD1 (5 bases). The V gene lost 0 bases and the J gene lost 1 base, with 9 bases spanning the gap. The CDR3 is made up of 15 amino acids. Germline assignment: CDR1 SGHAT and CDR2 FQNNGV. CDR3 protein: CASSLDGQGQETQYF. The CDR3 bases are TGTGCCAGCAGCTTAGATGGGCAGGGCCAAGAGACCCAGTACTTC. Combining the CDR3 with reference TRBV11-2 and TRBJ2-5 gives the whole variable domain EAGVAQSPRYKIIEKRQSVAFWCNPISGHATLYWYQQILGQGPKLLIQFQNNGVVDDSQLPKDRFSAERLKGVDSTLKIQPAKLEDSAVYLCASSLDGQGQETQYFGPGTRLLVL.

The V call is TRBV19, the J call TRBJ1-5; a weak D match, TRBD1 (6 bases). In germline, CDR1 is LNHDA, CDR2 SQIVND (reference sequence). Between the trimmed V and J ends, which lost 6 bases and 0 bases, there was a span of 12 bases. The CDR3 is 15 amino acids. DNA of the CDR3: TGTGCCAGTAGCCCGGACAGAAATAGCAATCAGCCCCAGCATTTT. Its translation: CASSPDRNSNQPQHF. The whole variable domain, filled in from reference TRBV19 and TRBJ1-5, reads DGGITQSPKYLFRKEGQNVTLSCEQNLNHDAMYWYRQDPGQGLRLIYYSQIVNDFQKGDIAEGYSVSREKKESFPLTVTSAQKNPTAFYLCASSPDRNSNQPQHFGDGTRLSIL.

The V call is TRBV6-5, the J call TRBJ2-5; 9 bases line up with TRBD1. The CDR3 has 15 amino acids. Trimming cost V 5 bases and J 4 bases; bases outside gene matches: 8. Germline values: CDR1 MNHEY, CDR2 SVGAGI. The CDR3 loop reads CASSQGTGTPETQYF. The CDR3 DNA is TGTGCCAGCAGTCAGGGGACAGGGACGCCAGAGACCCAGTACTTC.

J is TRBJ2-3 and V is TRBV7-2; TRBD2 is a possible D gene (5 bases). V was pared by 5 bases and J by 5 bases, with 20 bases between. CDR1 is SGHTA, CDR2 FQGNSA, per germline. The CDR3 extends over 16 amino acids. The CDR3 DNA reads as TGTGCCAGCAGCCAATTCTCCAAGCGGAGTATAGATACGCAGTATTTT. Protein: CASSQFSKRSIDTQYF.

V and J are TRBV5-1 and TRBJ2-5; D possibly corresponds to TRBD2 (5 bases). This CDR3 is 13 amino acids long. With 4 bases removed from V and 4 bases from J, the gap between germline ends came to 11 bases. Germline V gives CDR1 SGHRS, CDR2 YFSETQ. CDR3 nucleotides: TGCGCCAGCAGCCCGGCGGGCGGAGAGACCCAGTACTTC. This sequence encodes CASSPAGGETQYF.

The chain's CDR3 is CASSLNRDRVTGELFF. The CDR3 bases are TGTGCCAGCAGCTTAAACCGGGACAGGGTCACCGGGGAGCTGTTTTTT. V and J are TRBV11-1 and TRBJ2-2, with TRBD1 matching over 9 bases. Trimming at V came to 2 bases and at J to 4 bases, leaving 5 bases not matched to a gene. The CDR3 spans 16 residues. The germline gives CDR1 SGHAT, CDR2 FQDESV (reference sequence).

V and J are TRBV6-5 and TRBJ2-7; 7 bases fit TRBD1. This CDR3 comprises 15 residues. Germline assignment: CDR1 MNHEY and CDR2 SVGAGI. V trimming: 4 bases; J trimming: 0 bases; junction bases outside the gene matches: 6. The CDR3 region has the DNA TGTGCCAGCAGTTCTTCCGGGACAGCCTCCTACGAGCAGTACTTC. It translates to CASSSSGTASYEQYF.

This chain links TRBV15 with TRBJ1-2; D is ambiguous. There are 13 residues in the CDR3. Trimming shortened V by 6 bases and J by 4 bases, and 12 bases separated the two germline ends. The germline V gene has CDR1 LNHNV and CDR2 YYDKDF (reference sequence). The CDR3 is CATRGDGFYGYTF. CDR3 coding DNA: TGTGCCACCAGGGGAGACGGCTTCTATGGCTACACCTTC.

CDR3: CSARDRDEQYF. The CDR3 region has the DNA TGCAGTGCCCGGGACAGGGACGAGCAGTACTTC. V gene TRBV20-1 combines with J gene TRBJ2-7, with TRBD1 matching over 9 bases. The CDR3 loop spans 11 amino acids. From germline, CDR1 is DFQATT and CDR2 SNEGSKA (reference sequence). With V trimmed by 6 bases and J by 5 bases, 2 bases remained unmatched.

V gene TRBV19 combines with J gene TRBJ1-1, with TRBD1 matching over 8 bases. This CDR3 is built from 13 residues. Germline V CDR1 and CDR2: LNHDA, SQIVND (reference sequence). Germline trimming cut 5 bases from V and 4 bases from J; bases unmatched to any gene: 3. CDR3 sequence (DNA): TGTGCCAGTAGTTTCACAGGGGGCACTGAAGCTTTCTTT. This translates into CASSFTGGTEAFF.

As to this clone: Within the sample, other DNA sequences also encode this same CDR3. This chain joins TRBV7-2 and TRBJ2-5, with 7 bases identical to TRBD2. In germline, CDR1 is SGHTA, CDR2 FQGNSA. V shed 0 bases and J 1 base; nucleotides not matched to a gene: 5. This CDR3 contains 16 residues. The CDR3 nucleotides are TGTGCCAGCAGCTTAGCTCTAGCGGCAACCCAAGAGACCCAGTACTTC. Translated, it gives CASSLALAATQETQYF.

The gene calls are TRBV12-3 or TRBV12-4 and TRBJ2-1; tentative D call: TRBD2 (7 bases). The V and J ends lost 5 bases and 7 bases respectively, with 12 bases between them. The CDR3 loop spans 13 amino acids. The CDR3 bases are TGTGCCAGCAGTGGGGGGGCAGTAAATGAGCAGTTCTTC. Translated, it gives CASSGGAVNEQFF.

The chain recombines TRBV27 with TRBJ1-1; the match to TRBD1 covers 7 bases. The CDR3 extends over 15 amino acids. Germline CDR1 is MNHEY and CDR2 is SMNVEV (reference sequence). The junction had 5 bases not matched to a gene; V was cut back by 3 bases and J by 1 base. The CDR3 DNA is TGTGCCAGCAGTTTGGGGACAGAAACGAACACTGAAGCTTTCTTT. It yields the protein CASSLGTETNTEAFF.

This chain joins TRBV5-1 and TRBJ1-4; TRBD1 might be the D (6 bases). The CDR3 runs to 15 residues. Germline CDR1 is SGHRS and CDR2 is YFSETQ. The V gene lost 0 bases and the J gene lost 8 bases, with 14 bases spanning the gap. In DNA form, the CDR3 reads TGCGCCAGCAGCTTGGCCTTGGGAGGGGGAGAAAAACTGTTTTTT. Amino acid sequence: CASSLALGGGEKLFF.

The chain carries TRBV12-3 or TRBV12-4 and TRBJ1-1; D gene unclear. There are 13 residues in the CDR3. V lost 0 bases, J lost 2 bases, and 4 bases lay in between. CDR3 in amino acids: CASSLATNTEAFF. CDR3 in DNA: TGTGCCAGCAGTTTAGCAACAAACACTGAAGCTTTCTTT.

In its sample, this clone was seen once. V gene TRBV7-2 combines with J gene TRBJ2-3, with 11 bases that match TRBD2. CDR3 size: 15 residues. The V and J ends lost 4 bases and 3 bases, in that order; junction bases with no gene match: 3. Per germline, CDR1 SGHTA and CDR2 FQGNSA. The CDR3 here is CASSSTSGRTDTQYF. Written as DNA, the CDR3 is TGTGCCAGCAGCTCAACTAGCGGGAGAACAGATACGCAGTATTTT.

The CDR3 protein is CASSVESRLAEGGELFF. In DNA form, the CDR3 reads TGTGCCAGCAGCGTAGAGTCCCGACTAGCAGAGGGCGGGGAGCTGTTTTTT. This chain joins TRBV9 and TRBJ2-2; TRBD2 matches at 7 bases. The length of the CDR3 is 17 residues. V lost 0 bases and J lost 7; bases outside the gene matches: 12. Germline CDR1 SGDLS, CDR2 YYNGEE.

This clone was seen a single time. V usage is TRBV21-1 and J usage is TRBJ2-7; TRBD1, as called in the table, went unchecked against the DNA. TRBV21-1 is noted as a pseudogene. The CDR3 sequence is 17 residues long. The CDR3 nucleotides are TGTGCCAGCGCTTCGAGTGTGGGGACAGCTTTTTCCTACGAGCAGTACTTC. Translating gives CASASSVGTAFSYEQYF.

The chain carries TRBV1 and TRBJ2-1; TRBD2 is taken as the D call from the table, unchecked against the DNA. TRBV1 corresponds to a pseudogene. The CDR3 consists of 18 residues. CDR3 protein: CTSSQDPPPSGRINEQFF. CDR3 DNA sequence: TGCACCAGCAGCCAAGATCCTCCCCCTAGCGGGAGGATCAATGAGCAGTTCTTC.

The chain links TRBV12-5 to TRBJ2-3, with TRBD2 matching over 7 bases. Germline V gene sequence: CDR1 LGHNT, CDR2 FRNRAP. This CDR3 region has 16 residues. J was trimmed by 1 base and V by 0 bases; bases with no gene match: 4. The CDR3 DNA reads as TGTGCTAGTGGTTTGGTACTGGGGGGGGGCACAGATACGCAGTATTTT. Its translation is CASGLVLGGGTDTQYF. Drawing the rest from reference TRBV12-5 and TRBJ2-3, the complete variable domain is DARVTQTPRHKVTEMGQEVTMRCQPILGHNTVFWYRQTMMQGLELLAYFRNRAPLDDSGMPKDRFSAEMPDATLATLKIQPSEPRDSAVYFCASGLVLGGGTDTQYFGPGTRLTVL.

The chain links TRBV2 to TRBJ1-2; no clear D gene. CDR1 and CDR2 from the germline V gene are SNHLY and FYNNEI. The CDR3 is 12 amino acids. Trimming took off 2 bases at V and 8 bases at J, with 9 bases between the two ends. CDR3 residues: CASSEFRFGYTF. In nucleotides, the CDR3 is TGTGCCAGCAGTGAATTCAGGTTCGGCTACACCTTC.

This rearrangement joins TRBV19 to TRBJ1-5; D unclear. The CDR3 length is 18 residues. The germline V gene has CDR1 LNHDA and CDR2 SQIVND (reference sequence). The V and J ends lost 3 bases and 1 base respectively, with 19 bases between them. The CDR3 is CASSIQPSRLDSNQPQHF. The CDR3 nucleotides read TGTGCCAGTAGTATTCAGCCTTCACGACTCGACAGCAATCAGCCCCAGCATTTT.

This clone was picked up one time. V usage is TRBV6-5 and J usage is TRBJ2-7; TRBD1 agrees at 7 bases. Per the germline V gene, CDR1 is MNHEY and CDR2 is SVGAGI. J lost 0 bases, V lost 6 bases, and 5 bases had no gene match. This CDR3 is built from 14 residues. The CDR3 loop is CASRGQPSSYEQYF. The CDR3 DNA reads TGTGCCAGCAGGGGACAGCCTTCCTCCTACGAGCAGTACTTC.

The chain has TRBV10-2 and TRBJ1-1; perhaps TRBD1 as D (6 bases). The CDR3 contains 14 residues. CDR1 and CDR2 from the germline V gene are WSHSY and SAAADI. Between the trimmed V and J ends, which lost 8 bases and 0 bases, there was a span of 13 bases. Written as DNA, the CDR3 is TGCGCCAGCCTTACGGACAGCATGAACACTGAAGCTTTCTTT. Its translation is CASLTDSMNTEAFF.

In its sample, this clone was seen a few times. The chain recombines TRBV9 with TRBJ2-1, with TRBD2 matching 8 bases. CDR1 and CDR2 (germline): SGDLS, YYNGEE. Trimming removed 0 bases from V and 4 bases from J; junction bases left unmatched: 6. This CDR3 contains 16 residues. The CDR3 spells CASSVEAGEIYNEQFF. The CDR3 DNA is TGTGCCAGCAGCGTAGAAGCGGGAGAAATTTACAATGAGCAGTTCTTC.

The chain links TRBV6-6 to TRBJ2-5, with 8 bases that match TRBD2. The CDR3 is made up of 13 amino acids. Germline assignment: CDR1 MNHNY and CDR2 SVGAGI (reference sequence). V lost 8 bases, J lost 5 bases, and 7 bases stayed unmatched. This CDR3 reads CASVYRGGETQYF. The CDR3 DNA reads as TGTGCCAGCGTTTATCGGGGGGGGGAGACCCAGTACTTC.